Below, 28 T cell receptor beta chains from the same sample are listed, as sequenced in a study of blood T cell repertoires in COVID-19. The assay was immunoSEQ multiplex PCR, and TCRdb's table has in-frame clones only and misses some. The sample has 250,000 to 350,000 clones, 80% to 90% seen once; the top ten hold more than 3.5%. Sequencing was performed on PBMCs or T cells enriched from blood (not recorded which). These receptors all stem from a woman aged 25 to 45 who had recovered from COVID-19.

As to this clone: Different DNA sequences within this sample yield the same CDR3. The V gene is TRBV6-4, the J gene TRBJ2-1; the D gene is possibly TRBD1 (5 bases). The CDR3 has 15 amino acids. V was shortened by 0 bases and J by 1 base, with 7 bases between the two germline ends. CDR1 and CDR2 from the germline V gene are MRHNA and SNTAGT. In DNA, the CDR3 is TGTGCCAGCAGTGACTCGGCAGGGTCCTACAATGAGCAGTTCTTC. Protein: CASSDSAGSYNEQFF.

The chain links TRBV10-1 to TRBJ2-5; D is unresolved. The CDR3 runs 13 residues. V was clipped by 3 bases and J by 7 bases, with 12 bases between them. Germline assignment: CDR1 WNHNN and CDR2 SYGVQD (reference sequence). Written as DNA, the CDR3 is TGCGCCAGCAGTGACGACACCCCCGGGACCCAGTACTTC. Protein: CASSDDTPGTQYF.

The chain combines TRBV19 with TRBJ2-7; TRBD2 agrees at 12 bases. Looked up from germline, CDR1 is LNHDA and CDR2 is SQIVND (reference sequence). The CDR3 spans 16 residues. V trimming: 6 bases; J trimming: 2 bases; junction bases outside the gene matches: 8. In nucleotides, the CDR3 is TGTGCCAGTAGCAAAACTAGCGGGGGGACCCCCTACGAGCAGTACTTC. Translated: CASSKTSGGTPYEQYF.

V gene TRBV15 combines with J gene TRBJ1-6, with TRBD1 as a possible D gene (6 bases). With 0 bases removed from V and 4 bases from J, the gap between germline ends came to 16 bases. Germline V gene lookup returns CDR1 LNHNV and CDR2 YYDKDF (reference sequence). This CDR3 has 18 residues. The CDR3 coding sequence is TGTGCCACCAGCAGAGACGATACAGGGCTTCGTTATAATTCACCCCTCCACTTT. Its translation is CATSRDDTGLRYNSPLHF.

For this clone: The junction shows a germline mismatch at one end, possibly a read error. The chain has TRBV27 and TRBJ1-1; D is possibly TRBD1 (6 bases). Per germline, CDR1 MNHEY and CDR2 SMNVEV (reference sequence). This CDR3 has 15 residues. CDR3 residues: CASRLFTGSNTEAFF. DNA of the CDR3: TGTGCCAGCAGATTATTCACAGGGTCGAACACTGAAGCTTTCTTT.

V gene TRBV5-1 combines with J gene TRBJ2-1, with unresolved D. V lost 1 base to trimming and J lost 3 bases, with 5 bases between them. This CDR3 has 13 residues. Germline CDR1 SGHRS, CDR2 YFSETQ. The CDR3 DNA follows: TGCGCCAGCAGCTTGAGCAACTACAATGAGCAGTTCTTC. It specifies CASSLSNYNEQFF.

This clone was counted many times. J is TRBJ2-7 and V is TRBV7-6; the match to TRBD1 covers 7 bases. There are 15 residues in the CDR3. Germline V lookup: CDR1 SGHVS, CDR2 FNYEAQ. V lost 4 bases and J lost 2; bases outside the gene matches: 8. Here the CDR3 reads CASSSIRDRAYEQYF. CDR3 coding DNA: TGTGCCAGCAGCTCTATCAGGGACAGAGCCTACGAGCAGTACTTC.

This clone was counted once. This rearrangement joins TRBV11-2 to TRBJ1-1; perhaps TRBD1 as D (6 bases). The V gene's germline CDR1 is SGHAT and CDR2 FQNNGV. CDR3 length: 13 residues. V was trimmed by 0 bases and J by 6 bases, leaving 8 bases between them. CDR3 in DNA: TGTGCCAGCAGCTTAGAAGGGGGGGCTGAAGCTTTCTTT. This codes for CASSLEGGAEAFF.

The V gene is TRBV28, the J gene TRBJ2-3; TRBD2 matches at 13 bases. Germline V gene sequence: CDR1 MDHEN, CDR2 SYDVKM. The length of the CDR3 is 16 residues. Trimming took 2 bases from V and 5 from J; bases not matched to a gene: 4. The DNA of the CDR3 is TGTGCCAGCAGTTTAGAACTAGCGGGAGGGAGAGATACGCAGTATTTT. Encoded protein: CASSLELAGGRDTQYF.

The V gene is TRBV11-2, the J gene TRBJ2-7, with 16 positions matching TRBD2. Germline V gene lookup returns CDR1 SGHAT and CDR2 FQNNGV. The CDR3 extends over 19 amino acids. With 4 bases clipped from V and 4 bases from J, the junction kept 13 bases outside the gene matches. CDR3 sequence: CASSYPRGTSGRVEYEQYF. In nucleotides, the CDR3 is TGTGCCAGCAGCTACCCTCGGGGGACTAGCGGGAGGGTGGAGTACGAGCAGTACTTC.

The chain employs TRBV5-1 and TRBJ2-3; TRBD2 matches 10 bases. Losses at the gene ends were 0 bases for V and 3 bases for J; bases not matched to a gene: 4. The CDR3 contains 16 residues. Germline V CDR1 and CDR2: SGHRS, YFSETQ. Here the CDR3 reads CASSLGAGGPTDTQYF. CDR3 coding DNA: TGCGCCAGCAGCTTGGGAGCGGGGGGGCCGACAGATACGCAGTATTTT.

This clone was detected only once. The gene calls are TRBV7-8 and TRBJ1-4, with D uncertain. The CDR3 has 13 residues. Germline CDR1 and CDR2: SGHVS and FQNEAQ. V was pared by 5 bases and J by 5 bases, with 9 bases between. This CDR3 is CASSRGWNEKLFF. CDR3 sequence (DNA): TGTGCCAGCAGCCGCGGGTGGAATGAAAAACTGTTTTTT.

Only one count was recorded for this clone. This chain connects TRBV4-1 to TRBJ1-1; 9 nucleotides agree with TRBD1. Germline values: CDR1 MGHRA, CDR2 YSYEKL. With V trimmed by 2 bases and J by 7 bases, 11 bases remained unmatched. The CDR3 is 16 residues long. CDR3 DNA sequence: TGCGCCAGCAGCCAACTAGCGACAGGGGGAAGTAATGAAGCTTTCTTT. Protein product: CASSQLATGGSNEAFF.

V and J are TRBV7-9 and TRBJ2-1; 7 positions agree with TRBD1. With 5 bases clipped from V and 5 bases from J, the junction kept 12 bases outside the gene matches. The germline V gene has CDR1 SEHNR and CDR2 FQNEAQ (reference sequence). CDR3 length: 16 amino acids. CDR3 in DNA: TGTGCCAGCAGCCCGGAACAGGGGCGCAGGAACAATGAGCAGTTCTTC. This gives the protein CASSPEQGRRNNEQFF.

This chain uses TRBV7-8 with TRBJ1-3; 10 bases fit TRBD1. This CDR3 has 18 amino acids. Trimming took 5 bases from V and 1 from J; bases not matched to a gene: 11. The germline V gene encodes CDR1 SGHVS and CDR2 FQNEAQ. Written as DNA, the CDR3 is TGTGCCAGCAGCCGAACCGAGAAGGGACAGGGGTCTGGAAACACCATATATTTT. Residues: CASSRTEKGQGSGNTIYF.

V is TRBV7-3 and J is TRBJ2-2; 7 bases map to TRBD2. The CDR3 spans 14 residues. V was pared by 1 base and J by 8 bases, with 4 bases of the junction left unmatched. Germline-derived CDR1 and CDR2 are SGHTA and FQGTGA. CDR3 in amino acids: CASSLSAGAGELFF. In nucleotides, the CDR3 is TGTGCCAGCAGCTTAAGTGCGGGAGCGGGGGAGCTGTTTTTT.

The chain combines TRBV11-1 with TRBJ2-1, with TRBD1 matching 7 bases. From germline, CDR1 is SGHAT and CDR2 FQDESV (reference sequence). The trim removed 5 bases at V and 2 bases at J, leaving 9 bases unmatched. The CDR3 has 16 residues. The DNA for the CDR3 is TGTGCCAGCAGCCCCCAACAGGGGAGAACCTACAATGAGCAGTTCTTC. It codes for CASSPQQGRTYNEQFF.

This clone was recorded only once. CDR3 coding DNA: TGTGCCAGCAGCCAACATCCAGGGATAGGTGGCTACACCTTC. It is translated as CASSQHPGIGGYTF. The gene calls are TRBV3-1 (or the pseudogene TRBV3-2) and TRBJ1-2; D is possibly TRBD1 (5 bases). V was trimmed by 2 bases and J by 7 bases, leaving 14 bases between them. The CDR3 spans 14 residues. Germline V gene data show CDR1 as LGHDT and CDR2 as YNNKEL (reference sequence).

This chain links TRBV6-5 with TRBJ2-7; tentatively, D is TRBD1 (5 bases). The germline gives CDR1 MNHEY, CDR2 SVGAGI. Trimming removed 7 bases from V and 5 bases from J, with 18 bases in between. The CDR3 runs 14 residues. CDR3 region: CASTQGLEQDEQYF. The DNA of the CDR3 is TGTGCCAGCACTCAAGGCTTGGAACAGGACGAGCAGTACTTC.

The chain combines TRBV21-1 with TRBJ1-5. TRBV21-1 is given as a pseudogene. The CDR3 extends over 16 amino acids. CDR3 sequence (DNA): TGTGCCAGCAGCAAAGGGGTCGGGATTTGGGATCAGCCCCAGCATTTT. Translated: CASSKGVGIWDQPQHF.

V is TRBV2 and J is TRBJ1-3, with D perhaps TRBD1 (5 bases). Germline V CDR1 and CDR2: SNHLY, FYNNEI. V was shortened by 6 bases and J by 0 bases, with 24 bases between the two germline ends. CDR3 length: 19 residues. The chain's CDR3 is CASSASGRPRVSSGNTIYF. CDR3 sequence (DNA): TGTGCCAGCAGCGCCTCCGGGAGGCCCAGGGTTTCCTCTGGAAACACCATATATTTT.

The chain joins TRBV28 to TRBJ1-2; weak D call: TRBD1 (6 bases). V lost 8 bases, J lost 6 bases, and 34 bases lay in between. Germline V gene data show CDR1 as MDHEN and CDR2 as SYDVKM. The CDR3 has 19 amino acids. CDR3 loop: CASSRIKHRAFLRGDGYTF. In DNA form, the CDR3 reads TGTGCCAGCTCTAGGATCAAACACAGGGCTTTCCTCCGGGGGGATGGCTACACCTTC.

The chain links TRBV7-2 to TRBJ2-4; 7 bases fit TRBD2. This CDR3 contains 17 residues. The V gene's germline CDR1 is SGHTA and CDR2 FQGNSA. V was pared by 2 bases and J by 0 bases, with 7 bases of the junction left unmatched. CDR3 loop: CASSLRGGGLAKNIQYF. DNA of the CDR3: TGTGCCAGCAGCTTACGTGGGGGGGGTCTAGCCAAAAACATTCAGTACTTC.

CDR3 coding DNA: TGTGCCAGCAGCTTGAGCTACTACAGGCAGGGGTATTACGAGCAGTACTTC. Its protein product is CASSLSYYRQGYYEQYF. This sequence joins TRBV5-6 and TRBJ2-7; D may be TRBD1 (6 bases). The CDR3 runs 17 residues. With 1 base removed from V and 4 bases from J, the gap between germline ends came to 21 bases. Germline assignment: CDR1 SGHDT and CDR2 YYEEEE.

Comments on this clone: Germline is not matched at one junction end, which may reflect a read error. V gene TRBV3-1 (or the pseudogene TRBV3-2) combines with J gene TRBJ2-1, with D uncertain. The CDR3 has 12 amino acids. CDR1 is LGHDT, CDR2 YNNKEL, per germline (reference sequence). CDR3 sequence reads: CASSQDERSTIF. The CDR3 region has the DNA TGTGCCAGCAGCCAAGACGAACGCAGTACGATCTTC.

As DNA, the CDR3 is TGTGCCAGCAGCTTAAGGGCACAGGATGGTGAGCAGTTCTTC. It codes for CASSLRAQDGEQFF. The genes are TRBV7-2 and TRBJ2-1; tentative D call: TRBD1 (5 bases). This CDR3 comprises 14 residues. Germline-derived CDR1 and CDR2 are SGHTA and FQGNSA. V lost 2 bases to trimming and J lost 9 bases, with 14 bases between them.

The chain uses TRBV5-6 and TRBJ1-5; 7 bases line up with TRBD1. There are 17 residues in the CDR3. Germline V gene sequence: CDR1 SGHDT, CDR2 YYEEEE. With V trimmed by 5 bases and J by 4 bases, 15 bases remained unmatched. The DNA for the CDR3 is TGTGCCAGCAGTCTGGGGTATGCCGGGACAGTAAATCAGCCCCAGCATTTT. As protein: CASSLGYAGTVNQPQHF.

CDR3 amino acids: CASSLTSGSPSYNEQFF. CDR3 nucleotides: TGTGCCAGCAGCTTGACTAGCGGGAGTCCCTCCTACAATGAGCAGTTCTTC. The chain carries TRBV5-4 and TRBJ2-1; TRBD2 matches 11 bases. Germline CDR1 is SGHNT and CDR2 is YYREEE (reference sequence). The CDR3 consists of 17 residues. Trimming removed 1 base from V and 0 bases from J; junction bases left unmatched: 3.